This T cell receptor (beta chain) was recovered during a study of T-cell reconstitution after alpha-beta-depleted transplantation in children. Overall study findings and caveats: At one year after transplant, newly produced T cells mostly accounted for T-cell counts and diversity. About two months after transplant, alpha-beta T cells reportedly came from several hundred expanded graft clones.

Trimming took off 4 bases at V and 1 base at J, with 10 bases between the two ends. The CDR3 length is 14 residues. The germline V gene encodes CDR1 LGHDT and CDR2 YNNKEL (reference sequence). Library preparation (for TCRbeta) was performed with unique molecular identifiers. TCRdb processed the PCR reads anew with MiXCR; each CDR3 protein has one entry. The sample yields hundreds of thousands of distinct CDR3 sequences, 15% to 20% seen once. As regards this clonotype: Its antigen is undetermined.

This chain joins TRBV3-1 and TRBJ2-5; D is unclear. The clonotype was recovered from a boy less than two years old who had a stem cell transplant for Wiskott-Aldrich syndrome, so the T cells may come from the graft donor. The sequences come from PBMCs, mostly from graft donor cells, collected 360 days after TCRalphabeta/CD19-depleted stem cell transplant. CDR3 nucleotides: TGTGCCAGCAGCCCATTCGCACCCCAAGAGACCCAGTACTTC. Its protein is CASSPFAPQETQYF.